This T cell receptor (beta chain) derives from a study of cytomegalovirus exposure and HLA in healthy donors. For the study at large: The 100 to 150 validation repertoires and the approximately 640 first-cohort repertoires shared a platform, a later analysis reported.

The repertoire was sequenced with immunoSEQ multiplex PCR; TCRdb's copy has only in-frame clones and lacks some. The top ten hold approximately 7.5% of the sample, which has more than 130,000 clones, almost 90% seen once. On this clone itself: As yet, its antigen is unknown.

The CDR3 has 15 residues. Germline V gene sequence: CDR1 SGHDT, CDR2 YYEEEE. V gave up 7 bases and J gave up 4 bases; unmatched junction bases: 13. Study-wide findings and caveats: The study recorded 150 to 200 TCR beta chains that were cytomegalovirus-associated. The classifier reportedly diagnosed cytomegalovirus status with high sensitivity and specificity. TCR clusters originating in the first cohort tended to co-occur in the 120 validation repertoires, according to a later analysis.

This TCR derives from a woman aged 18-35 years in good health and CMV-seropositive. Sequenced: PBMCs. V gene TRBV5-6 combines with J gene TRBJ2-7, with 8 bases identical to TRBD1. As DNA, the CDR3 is TGTGCCAGCGCTAAGAACCGGGACAGGCAATACGAGCAGTACTTC. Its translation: CASAKNRDRQYEQYF. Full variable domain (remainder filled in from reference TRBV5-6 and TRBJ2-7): DAGVTQSPTHLIKTRGQQVTLRCSPKSGHDTVSWYQQALGQGPQFIFQYYEEEERQRGNFPDRFSGHQFPNYSSELNVNALLLGDSALYLCASAKNRDRQYEQYFGPGTRLTVT.